Shown below are 21 T cell receptor beta chains from a single sample sequenced in a study of blood T cell repertoires in COVID-19. Profiled with immunoSEQ multiplex PCR; TCRdb holds only in-frame clones, not every one. The sample has 49,000 or so clones; around nine tenths are singletons. The sequencing sample was made of peripheral blood. These receptors all stem from a man between 45 and 60 years old with acute or convalescent COVID-19.

Here the CDR3 DNA reads TGCGCCAGCAGTGGGGCACCGAGGGCTAGCGGGAGGGTAGATGAGCAGTACTTC. It specifies CASSGAPRASGRVDEQYF. The chain is built from TRBV10-2 and TRBJ2-7, with 12 bases matching TRBD2. V was pared by 4 bases and J by 7 bases, with 17 bases of the junction left unmatched. The CDR3 covers 18 residues. Germline CDR1 WSHSY, CDR2 SAAADI.

J is TRBJ2-7 and V is TRBV6-5; D possibly corresponds to TRBD1 (5 bases). This CDR3 contains 13 residues. The V and J ends lost 6 bases and 5 bases respectively, with 14 bases between them. Germline lookup yields CDR1 MNHEY and CDR2 SVGAGI. In nucleotides, the CDR3 is TGTGCCAGCAGAAACTCAGGGATCGACGAGCAGTACTTC. It yields the protein CASRNSGIDEQYF.

The chain is built from TRBV5-1 and TRBJ1-1; no reliable D call. Germline loops: CDR1 SGHRS, CDR2 YFSETQ. V lost 4 bases to trimming and J lost 2 bases, with 18 bases between them. The CDR3 totals 16 residues. The CDR3 loop reads CASSLGFSGKNTEAFF. CDR3 nucleotide sequence: TGCGCCAGCAGCCTTGGGTTCTCGGGGAAAAACACTGAAGCTTTCTTT.

The chain has TRBV7-2 and TRBJ2-5; perhaps TRBD2 as D (6 bases). CDR1 is SGHTA, CDR2 FQGNSA, per germline. CDR3 size: 13 residues. The ends were cut back, 1 base at V and 4 bases at J, with 7 bases in the middle. CDR3 amino acids: CASSLERVETQYF. The CDR3 DNA is TGTGCCAGCAGCTTAGAGCGGGTAGAGACCCAGTACTTC. The whole variable domain, remainder taken from reference TRBV7-2 and TRBJ2-5, is GAGVSQSPSNKVTEKGKDVELRCDPISGHTALYWYRQSLGQGLEFLIYFQGNSAPDKSGLPSDRFSAERTGGSVSTLTIQRTQQEDSAVYLCASSLERVETQYFGPGTRLLVL.

This clone was seen only once. The CDR3 sequence: CASSLLPGGLSSGANVLTF. In DNA, the CDR3 is TGTGCCAGCAGTTTATTGCCAGGGGGATTGAGCTCTGGGGCCAACGTCCTGACTTTC. The chain has TRBV27 and TRBJ2-6; 7 nucleotides agree with TRBD1. This CDR3 comprises 19 residues. The junction had 9 bases not matched to a gene; V was cut back by 1 base and J by 0 bases. CDR1 and CDR2 from the germline V gene are MNHEY and SMNVEV (reference sequence).

The CDR3 DNA reads as TGTGCCAGCAGTGGGGACACACCCCGAGAGACCCAGTACTTC. Encoded protein: CASSGDTPRETQYF. V and J are TRBV28 and TRBJ2-5; possible D gene TRBD1, 6 bases. V lost 5 bases, J lost 4 bases, and 14 bases lay in between. Germline V gene sequence: CDR1 MDHEN, CDR2 SYDVKM. This CDR3 is 14 amino acids long. Full variable domain (missing parts from reference TRBV28 and TRBJ2-5): DVKVTQSSRYLVKRTGEKVFLECVQDMDHENMFWYRQDPGLGLRLIYFSYDVKMKEKGDIPEGYSVSREKKERFSLILESASTNQTSMYLCASSGDTPRETQYFGPGTRLLVL.

The rearrangement links TRBV19 to TRBJ2-7, with TRBD1 matching over 7 bases. The germline CDR1 and CDR2 sequences are LNHDA and SQIVND (reference sequence). J was trimmed by 3 bases and V by 5 bases; bases with no gene match: 10. The CDR3 is made up of 15 amino acids. The CDR3 loop is CASSLSGTALYEQYF. CDR3 bases: TGTGCCAGTAGTCTCTCCGGGACAGCTCTCTACGAGCAGTACTTC.

The chain employs TRBV3-1 (or the pseudogene TRBV3-2) and TRBJ2-7; TRBD2 aligns across 9 bases. The V segment lost 1 base and the J segment 2 bases; nucleotides outside the gene matches: 0. Germline V gene lookup returns CDR1 LGHDT and CDR2 YNNKEL (reference sequence). This CDR3 is built from 14 residues. The CDR3 loop reads CASSQGLAAYEQYF. For the CDR3, the DNA is TGTGCCAGCAGCCAAGGACTAGCGGCCTACGAGCAGTACTTC.

This rearrangement joins TRBV2 to TRBJ1-4, with D perhaps TRBD1 (5 bases). V was shortened by 5 bases and J by 8 bases, with 15 bases between the two germline ends. The CDR3 totals 14 residues. Germline V CDR1 and CDR2: SNHLY, FYNNEI. The CDR3 DNA is TGTGCCAGCAGTTGGAGGGGCGCGGAAGAAAAACTGTTTTTT. Amino acids: CASSWRGAEEKLFF.

About this clone itself: Other DNA sequences from this sample encode an identical CDR3 as well. The chain links TRBV20-1 to TRBJ1-1; no reliable D call. The CDR3 totals 11 residues. CDR1 is DFQATT, CDR2 SNEGSKA, per germline (reference sequence). Deletions cut 5 bases from V and 2 bases from J, with 6 bases between. The CDR3 reads CSAYLNTEAFF. DNA for the CDR3: TGCAGTGCTTACTTAAACACTGAAGCTTTCTTT.

This clone occurred once. This chain uses TRBV24-1 with TRBJ1-5; D may be TRBD1 (5 bases). V was cut by 7 bases and J by 2 bases, with 11 bases left in between. CDR3 length: 14 residues. Per the germline V gene, CDR1 is KGHDR and CDR2 is SFDVKD. The CDR3 DNA reads as TGTGCCACCAGACGTGGAGGGGGCAATCAGCCCCAGCATTTT. It translates to CATRRGGGNQPQHF.

The rearrangement uses TRBV5-1 and TRBJ2-3, with 13 bases identical to TRBD2. The J segment lost 4 bases and the V segment lost 3 bases, leaving 5 bases of the junction unmatched. This CDR3 is 16 amino acids long. Looked up from germline, CDR1 is SGHRS and CDR2 is YFSETQ. The CDR3 DNA is TGCGCCAGCAGCTCAGGACTAGCGGGAGAGTCAGATACGCAGTATTTT. Its protein product is CASSSGLAGESDTQYF.

The chain recombines TRBV27 with TRBJ2-2; a weak D match, TRBD2 (7 bases). The CDR3 spans 15 residues. Trimming removed 3 bases at V and 6 bases at J, with 14 bases between. Germline assignment: CDR1 MNHEY and CDR2 SMNVEV (reference sequence). The CDR3 loop is CASSFVGGPSGELFF. CDR3 DNA sequence: TGTGCCAGCAGTTTCGTGGGGGGGCCGTCCGGGGAGCTGTTTTTT.

The V call is TRBV7-2, the J call TRBJ2-1; 8 bases are shared with TRBD2. V shed 4 bases and J 9 bases; nucleotides not matched to a gene: 5. CDR1 SGHTA and CDR2 FQGNSA come from the germline V gene. This CDR3 has 13 residues. CDR3 region: CASSWGTRSEQFF. The CDR3 region has the DNA TGTGCCAGCAGCTGGGGGACTAGAAGTGAGCAGTTCTTC.

The chain joins TRBV19 to TRBJ1-5, with D perhaps matching TRBD1 (5 bases). CDR3 length: 15 amino acids. The germline V and J ends were trimmed by 8 bases and 3 bases, with 17 bases remaining between them. The V gene's germline CDR1 is LNHDA and CDR2 SQIVND (reference sequence). The CDR3 nucleotides are TGTGCCAGTTCCTCCCCTGGCAGGGCCAATCAGCCCCAGCATTTT. Encoded protein: CASSSPGRANQPQHF. The full variable domain, in which reference TRBV19 and TRBJ1-5 provide the parts outside the CDR3, is DGGITQSPKYLFRKEGQNVTLSCEQNLNHDAMYWYRQDPGQGLRLIYYSQIVNDFQKGDIAEGYSVSREKKESFPLTVTSAQKNPTAFYLCASSSPGRANQPQHFGDGTRLSIL.

V usage is TRBV12-3 or TRBV12-4 and J usage is TRBJ2-7; perhaps TRBD1 as D (6 bases). The CDR3 contains 12 residues. V was cut by 7 bases and J by 2 bases, with 9 bases left in between. In nucleotides, the CDR3 is TGTGCCAGCACCCGGGACACCTACGAGCAGTACTTC. This codes for CASTRDTYEQYF.

The chain uses TRBV9 and TRBJ1-1; TRBD1 agrees at 7 bases. The CDR3 contains 14 residues. In germline, CDR1 is SGDLS, CDR2 YYNGEE. V gave up 3 bases and J gave up 4 bases; unmatched junction bases: 6. CDR3 protein: CASSARQGVTEAFF. CDR3 coding DNA: TGTGCCAGCAGCGCCAGACAGGGCGTCACTGAAGCTTTCTTT.

The chain carries TRBV19 and TRBJ1-5; TRBD1 is a possible D gene (5 bases). The V gene lost 6 bases and the J gene lost 5 bases, with 8 bases spanning the gap. The length of the CDR3 is 12 residues. Germline lookup yields CDR1 LNHDA and CDR2 SQIVND (reference sequence). The CDR3 nucleotides read TGTGCCAGTAGGGACATGTATCAGCCCCAGCATTTT. Translated: CASRDMYQPQHF.

This clone was observed a few times. The chain combines TRBV7-9 with TRBJ1-1, with D possibly being TRBD1 (6 bases). The CDR3 has 12 amino acids. Trimming removed 1 base at V and 8 bases at J, with 8 bases between. Per the germline V gene, CDR1 is SEHNR and CDR2 is FQNEAQ (reference sequence). CDR3 coding DNA: TGTGCCAGCAGCTTAGAGACAGGCGAAGCTTTCTTT. This sequence encodes CASSLETGEAFF.

The chain combines TRBV24-1 with TRBJ1-4; 7 positions agree with TRBD1. The germline gives CDR1 KGHDR, CDR2 SFDVKD. Trimming took 7 bases from V and 4 from J; bases not matched to a gene: 5. The CDR3 has 14 amino acids. The CDR3 loop is CATRDRAVNEKLFF. In DNA form, the CDR3 reads TGTGCCACCAGAGACAGGGCCGTTAATGAAAAACTGTTTTTT.

V gene TRBV5-4 combines with J gene TRBJ2-7, with 9 bases identical to TRBD1. The ends lost 5 bases at V and 6 bases at J; junction bases unmatched: 6. Germline lookup yields CDR1 SGHNT and CDR2 YYREEE (reference sequence). The CDR3 runs to 13 residues. The CDR3 DNA reads TGTGCCAGCAGTCAACAGGGGGCGCCCGAGCAGTACTTC. It encodes CASSQQGAPEQYF.